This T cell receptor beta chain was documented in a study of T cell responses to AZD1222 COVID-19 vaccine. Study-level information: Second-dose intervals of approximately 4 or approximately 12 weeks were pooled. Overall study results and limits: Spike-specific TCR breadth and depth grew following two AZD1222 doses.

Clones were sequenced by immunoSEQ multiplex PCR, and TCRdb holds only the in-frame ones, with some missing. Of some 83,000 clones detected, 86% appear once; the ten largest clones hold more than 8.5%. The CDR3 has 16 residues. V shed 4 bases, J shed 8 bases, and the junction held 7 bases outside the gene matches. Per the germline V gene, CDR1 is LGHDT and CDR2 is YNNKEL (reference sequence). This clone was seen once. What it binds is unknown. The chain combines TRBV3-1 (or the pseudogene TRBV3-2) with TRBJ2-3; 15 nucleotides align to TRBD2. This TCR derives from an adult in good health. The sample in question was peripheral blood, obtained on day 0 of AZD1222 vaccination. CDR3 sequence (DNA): TGTGCCAGCAGCCCAGGACTAGCGGGGGGGCGGGGTACGCAGTATTTT. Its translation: CASSPGLAGGRGTQYF.